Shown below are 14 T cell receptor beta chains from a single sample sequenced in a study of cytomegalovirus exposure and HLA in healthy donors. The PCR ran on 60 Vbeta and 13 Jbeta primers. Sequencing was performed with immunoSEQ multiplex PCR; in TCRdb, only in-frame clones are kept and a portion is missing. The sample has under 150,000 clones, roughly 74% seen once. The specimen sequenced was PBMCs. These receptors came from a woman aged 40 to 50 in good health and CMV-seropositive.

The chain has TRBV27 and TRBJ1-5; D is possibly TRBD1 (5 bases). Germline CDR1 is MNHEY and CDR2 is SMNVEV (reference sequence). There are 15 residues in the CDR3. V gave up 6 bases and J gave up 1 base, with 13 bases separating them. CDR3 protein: CASRPTGGSNQPQHF. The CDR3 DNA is TGTGCCAGCAGACCTACAGGAGGGAGCAATCAGCCCCAGCATTTT.

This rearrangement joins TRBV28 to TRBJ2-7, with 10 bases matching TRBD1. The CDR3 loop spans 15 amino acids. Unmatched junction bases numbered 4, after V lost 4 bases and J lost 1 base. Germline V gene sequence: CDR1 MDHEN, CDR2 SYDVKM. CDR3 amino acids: CASSSPGQGSYEQYF. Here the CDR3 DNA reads TGTGCCAGCAGTTCTCCGGGACAGGGGTCCTACGAGCAGTACTTC.

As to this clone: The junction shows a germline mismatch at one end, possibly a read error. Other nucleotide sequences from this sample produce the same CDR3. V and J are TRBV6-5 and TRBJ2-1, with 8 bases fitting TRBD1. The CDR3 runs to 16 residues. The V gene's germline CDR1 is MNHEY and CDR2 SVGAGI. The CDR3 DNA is TGCGCCAGCAGTTCCTTTCAGGGGGCCGTCTACAATGAGCAGTTCTTC. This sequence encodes CASSSFQGAVYNEQFF.

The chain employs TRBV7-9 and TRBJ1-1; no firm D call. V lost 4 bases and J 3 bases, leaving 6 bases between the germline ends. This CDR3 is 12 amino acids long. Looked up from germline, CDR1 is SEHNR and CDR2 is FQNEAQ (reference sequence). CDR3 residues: CASSSTYTEAFF. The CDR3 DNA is TGTGCCAGCAGCTCAACTTACACTGAAGCTTTCTTT.

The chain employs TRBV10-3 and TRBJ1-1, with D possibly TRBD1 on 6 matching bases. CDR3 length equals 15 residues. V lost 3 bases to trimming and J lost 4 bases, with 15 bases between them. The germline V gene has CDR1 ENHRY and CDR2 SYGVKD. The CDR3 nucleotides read TGTGCCATCAGTGAAAACAGGGAACCCGGCACTGAAGCTTTCTTT. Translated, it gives CAISENREPGTEAFF.

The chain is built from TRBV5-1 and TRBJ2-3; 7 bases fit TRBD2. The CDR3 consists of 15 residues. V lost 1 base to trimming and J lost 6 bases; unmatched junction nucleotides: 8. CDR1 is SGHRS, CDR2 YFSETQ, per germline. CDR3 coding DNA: TGCGCCAGCAGCTTGCAGGCGGGAGAGTGGGATACGCAGTATTTT. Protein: CASSLQAGEWDTQYF. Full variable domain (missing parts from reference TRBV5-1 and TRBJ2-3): KAGVTQTPRYLIKTRGQQVTLSCSPISGHRSVSWYQQTPGQGLQFLFEYFSETQRNKGNFPGRFSGRQFSNSRSEMNVSTLELGDSALYLCASSLQAGEWDTQYFGPGTRLTVL.

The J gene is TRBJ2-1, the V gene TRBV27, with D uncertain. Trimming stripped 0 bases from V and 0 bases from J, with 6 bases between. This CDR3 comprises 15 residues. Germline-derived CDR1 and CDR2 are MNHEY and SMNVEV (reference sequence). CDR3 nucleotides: TGTGCCAGCAGTTTATCAGCGTACTCCTACAATGAGCAGTTCTTC. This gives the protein CASSLSAYSYNEQFF.

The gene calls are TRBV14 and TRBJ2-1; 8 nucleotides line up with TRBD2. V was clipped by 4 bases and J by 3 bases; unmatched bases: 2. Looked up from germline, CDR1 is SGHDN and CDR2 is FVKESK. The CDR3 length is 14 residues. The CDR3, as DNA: TGTGCCAGCAGCCCGGGACTAGACTACAATGAGCAGTTCTTC. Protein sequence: CASSPGLDYNEQFF.

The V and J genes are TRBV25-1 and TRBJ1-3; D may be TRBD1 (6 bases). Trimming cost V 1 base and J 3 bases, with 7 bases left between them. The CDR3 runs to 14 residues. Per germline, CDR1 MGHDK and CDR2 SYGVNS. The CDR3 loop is CASSELGGGNTIYF. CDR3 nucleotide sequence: TGTGCCAGCAGTGAATTAGGGGGTGGAAACACCATATATTTT.

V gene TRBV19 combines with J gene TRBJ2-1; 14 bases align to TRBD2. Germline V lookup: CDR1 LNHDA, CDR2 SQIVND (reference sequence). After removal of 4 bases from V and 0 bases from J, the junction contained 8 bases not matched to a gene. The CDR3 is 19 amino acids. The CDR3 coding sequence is TGTGCCAGTAGTACCCTCGGACTAGCGGGAGGAAGCTCCTACAATGAGCAGTTCTTC. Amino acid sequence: CASSTLGLAGGSSYNEQFF.

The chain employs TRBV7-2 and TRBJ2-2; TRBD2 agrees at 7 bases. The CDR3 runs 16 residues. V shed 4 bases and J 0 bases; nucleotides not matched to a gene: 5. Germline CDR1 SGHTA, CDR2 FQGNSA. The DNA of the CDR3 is TGTGCCAGCAGCTCCCGTGGGGGGGCGAACACCGGGGAGCTGTTTTTT. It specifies CASSSRGGANTGELFF.

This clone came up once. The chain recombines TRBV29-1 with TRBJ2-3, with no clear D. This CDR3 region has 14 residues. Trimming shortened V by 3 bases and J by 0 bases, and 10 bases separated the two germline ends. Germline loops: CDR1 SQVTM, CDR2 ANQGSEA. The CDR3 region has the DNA TGCAGCGTTGAGAACGAAGCAAGCACAGATACGCAGTATTTT. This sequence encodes CSVENEASTDTQYF.

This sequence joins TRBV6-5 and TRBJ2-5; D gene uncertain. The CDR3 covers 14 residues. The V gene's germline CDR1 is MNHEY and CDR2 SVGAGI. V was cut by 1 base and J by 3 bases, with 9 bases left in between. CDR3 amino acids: CASSYFDKEETQYF. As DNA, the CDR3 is TGTGCCAGCAGTTACTTCGACAAGGAAGAGACCCAGTACTTC.

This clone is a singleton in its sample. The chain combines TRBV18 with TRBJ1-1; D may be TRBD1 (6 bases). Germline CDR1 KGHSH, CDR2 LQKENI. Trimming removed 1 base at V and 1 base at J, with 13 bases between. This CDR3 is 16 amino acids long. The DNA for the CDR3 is TGTGCCAGCTCACCACGGACCGGGACACCGAACACTGAAGCTTTCTTT. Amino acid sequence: CASSPRTGTPNTEAFF.